A selection of T cell receptor beta chains follows, all from one sample in a study of metastatic and nonmetastatic thyroid tumors. TCRdb reprocessed the PCR reads using MiXCR. The table includes 30,000 to 40,000 clones, roughly 26% detected once. Sequencing input: blood. Every receptor here comes from a female donor with papillary thyroid cancer or a benign thyroid nodule (not recorded which). Some clones in this sample may be carry-over from other donors' samples. The CDR3 runs from the conserved cysteine through the conserved F or W. A D gene is named only where the DNA matches it firmly. Size values are once, few and many counts, or a class for expanded clones, and some rows have none.

CDR3aa	CDR3nt	len	d_gene	j_gene	v_gene	abundance
CASSSGQGAFYEQYF	TGTGCCAGCAGTTCTGGACAGGGGGCGTTCTACGAGCAGTACTTC	15	TRBD1	TRBJ2-7	TRBV28	NA
CASGPRQAPVREQYF	TGTGCCAGCGGCCCACGACAGGCCCCTGTGAGAGAGCAGTACTTC	15	NA	TRBJ2-7	TRBV9	NA
CASSRLGGPDTQYF	TGTGCCAGCAGCAGACTAGGGGGCCCAGATACGCAGTATTTT	14	NA	TRBJ2-3	TRBV9	NA
CASTLSGNTIYF	TGTGCCAGCACGCTCTCTGGAAACACCATATATTTT	12	NA	TRBJ1-3	TRBV6-2/TRBV6-3	medium-sized
CASSPGGTLRETDTQYF	TGTGCCAGCAGCCCCGGGGGGACGCTTAGAGAGACAGATACGCAGTATTTT	17	TRBD2	TRBJ2-3	TRBV11-1	many
CSAPRQGSYEQYF	TGCAGTGCGCCCCGACAGGGGTCCTACGAGCAGTACTTC	13	TRBD1	TRBJ2-7	TRBV20-1	few
CASSEAPWTYNEQFF	TGTGCCAGCAGTGAAGCTCCTTGGACCTACAATGAGCAGTTCTTC	15	NA	TRBJ2-1	TRBV6-1	NA
CASSVEEYSGNTIYF	TGTGCCAGCAGCGTAGAGGAGTACTCTGGAAACACCATATATTTT	15	NA	TRBJ1-3	TRBV9	NA
CASILASTDMQYF	TGTGCCAGCATCTTAGCCTCTACAGATATGCAGTATTTT	13	NA	TRBJ2-3	TRBV7-9	NA
CASRRQGAAREQFF	TGTGCCAGCAGGAGACAGGGGGCGGCACGCGAGCAGTTCTTC	14	TRBD1	TRBJ2-1	TRBV6-1	few
CASSYGGRNTEAFF	TGTGCCAGCAGTTACGGTGGGAGGAACACTGAAGCTTTCTTT	14	NA	TRBJ1-1	TRBV6-5	many
CASSASGGRGSETQYF	TGTGCCAGCAGCGCCTCTGGGGGGAGGGGATCAGAGACCCAGTACTTC	16	TRBD2	TRBJ2-5	TRBV9	many
CASSSGGGVAYYEQYF	TGCGCCAGCAGCTCGGGCGGGGGTGTGGCATACTACGAGCAGTACTTC	16	TRBD2	TRBJ2-7	TRBV5-1	NA
CASSGGGPYNEQFF	TGTGCCAGCAGTGGAGGGGGACCCTACAATGAGCAGTTCTTC	14	NA	TRBJ2-1	TRBV2	many
CASSTPSGGAPEDTQYF	TGTGCCAGCAGCACCCCTAGCGGGGGGGCTCCAGAGGATACGCAGTATTTT	17	TRBD2	TRBJ2-3	TRBV9	NA
CASAPRGLGTYNEQFF	TGTGCCAGCGCCCCGAGGGGGCTAGGGACCTACAATGAGCAGTTCTTC	16	TRBD1	TRBJ2-1	TRBV27	few
CASSTGINEQYF	TGTGCCAGCAGTACAGGGATAAACGAGCAGTACTTC	12	NA	TRBJ2-7	TRBV12-3/TRBV12-4	medium-sized
CASSFTGGGYTF	TGTGCCAGCAGCTTCACAGGGGGTGGCTACACCTTC	12	TRBD1	TRBJ1-2	TRBV7-2	many
CASSLFPTGTNNEQFF	TGCGCCAGCAGCCTTTTTCCAACCGGGACCAACAATGAGCAGTTCTTC	16	NA	TRBJ2-1	TRBV5-1	many
CASSPRTASYEQYF	TGTGCCAGCAGCCCTCGGACAGCCTCCTACGAGCAGTACTTC	14	NA	TRBJ2-7	TRBV11-2	NA
CARQAYSGVNVPTF	TGTGCCCGACAGGCGTATTCTGGGGTCAACGTCCCGACTTTC	14	NA	TRBJ2-6	TRBV2	few
CSARGLSGQSNQPQHF	TGCAGTGCTAGAGGGCTATCGGGACAGAGCAATCAGCCCCAGCATTTT	16	TRBD1	TRBJ1-5	TRBV20-1	NA
CASSSLGQIYEQYF	TGTGCCAGCAGCTCCCTTGGACAGATCTACGAGCAGTACTTC	14	NA	TRBJ2-7	TRBV7-9	once
CASHSLVGRERQISSYNEQFF	TGTGCCAGCCATTCACTGGTTGGACGGGAGCGCCAAATCAGCTCCTACAATGAGCAGTTCTTC	21	NA	TRBJ2-1	TRBV28	many
CASSRTLRRNEQFF	TGTGCCAGCAGCCGCACATTGAGGAGGAATGAGCAGTTCTTC	14	NA	TRBJ2-1	TRBV3-1	NA
CASSYSIGGGASYNEQFF	TGTGCCAGCAGTTACTCGATAGGCGGCGGAGCCTCCTACAATGAGCAGTTCTTC	18	NA	TRBJ2-1	TRBV6-2/TRBV6-3	few
CATSRGLDSYFNEQFF	TGTGCCACCAGCAGAGGCCTGGACTCCTACTTTAATGAGCAGTTCTTC	16	NA	TRBJ2-1	TRBV15	NA